Listed here are 25 T cell receptor beta chains from one sample, sequenced in a study of T cells in Graves' hyperthyroidism and ophthalmopathy. Regions amplified from RNA transcripts were the TCR beta CDR3 regions. Carried out on the TCR CDR3, a first-round RT-PCR used the HTBI primer set. TCRdb re-analysed the multiplex PCR reads in MiXCR, keeping a single row per CDR3 protein. The sample has some 210,000 distinct CDR3 sequences, 17% seen once; the top ten hold 50%. The sequencing sample was made of blood. These receptors were taken from a man in his fifties with Graves' hyperthyroidism.

Of note for this clonotype: At one end, the junction sequence differs from germline, possibly due to a read error. This chain links TRBV6-1 with TRBJ2-7, with D tentatively TRBD2 (5 bases). Per the germline V gene, CDR1 is MNHNS and CDR2 is SASEGT. The CDR3 totals 16 residues. In DNA, the CDR3 is TGTGCCAGCAGTCAAGCGGTTGGCAGAAGGGAGTGGGAGCAGTACTTC. This sequence encodes CASSQAVGRREWEQYF.

This clonotype occurred many times. This rearrangement joins TRBV7-9 to TRBJ2-2; D remains ambiguous. The length of the CDR3 is 16 residues. Trimming left V 1 base short and J 1 base short, with 10 bases between. Germline V gives CDR1 SEHNR, CDR2 FQNEAQ (reference sequence). The CDR3 region is CASSLGMGRNTGELFF. In nucleotides, the CDR3 is TGTGCCAGCAGCTTAGGCATGGGCAGGAACACCGGGGAGCTGTTTTTT.

This clonotype was counted many times. The chain recombines TRBV20-1 with TRBJ2-7; 9 bases map to TRBD2. Germline-derived CDR1 and CDR2 are DFQATT and SNEGSKA (reference sequence). The CDR3 has 13 amino acids. V dropped 5 bases and J dropped 6; count of bases not matched to a gene: 8. The CDR3 sequence: CSAPAASGAEQYF. The DNA for the CDR3 is TGCAGTGCTCCTGCGGCTAGCGGGGCCGAGCAGTACTTC.

This clonotype was seen many times. This chain uses TRBV5-4 with TRBJ2-3, with a weak D call TRBD2 (5 bases). The CDR3 length is 14 residues. V was clipped by 2 bases and J by 3 bases, with 10 bases between them. Germline V gives CDR1 SGHNT, CDR2 YYREEE (reference sequence). CDR3 DNA: TGTGCCAGCAGCTTTCCTCCGGGAACAGATACGCAGTATTTT. Residues: CASSFPPGTDTQYF.

This clonotype was recorded many times. The gene calls are TRBV28 and TRBJ2-7; D gene ambiguous. The CDR3 covers 15 residues. V was clipped by 2 bases and J by 0 bases, with 11 bases between them. CDR1 and CDR2 from the germline V gene are MDHEN and SYDVKM. CDR3 amino acids: CASSLDKDGSYEQYF. The CDR3 nucleotides are TGTGCCAGCAGTTTAGATAAGGATGGCTCCTACGAGCAGTACTTC.

This clonotype came up many times. This chain links TRBV5-1 with TRBJ2-1, with D tentatively TRBD2 (5 bases). In germline, CDR1 is SGHRS, CDR2 YFSETQ. The CDR3 consists of 15 residues. The V gene lost 4 bases and the J gene lost 2 bases, with 13 bases spanning the gap. CDR3 DNA sequence: TGCGCCAGCAGCGAGGGAATAGGAGCCTACAATGAGCAGTTCTTC. Its translation is CASSEGIGAYNEQFF. Filled out from reference TRBV5-1 and TRBJ2-1, the complete variable domain reads KAGVTQTPRYLIKTRGQQVTLSCSPISGHRSVSWYQQTPGQGLQFLFEYFSETQRNKGNFPGRFSGRQFSNSRSEMNVSTLELGDSALYLCASSEGIGAYNEQFFGPGTRLTVL.

The genes are TRBV5-1 and TRBJ2-3; D is perhaps TRBD2 (5 bases). Germline V gene sequence: CDR1 SGHRS, CDR2 YFSETQ. The V gene lost 0 bases and the J gene lost 0 bases, with 11 bases spanning the gap. The CDR3 has 16 residues. CDR3 region: CASSLGGRLSTDTQYF. Written as DNA, the CDR3 is TGCGCCAGCAGCTTGGGAGGGCGGCTAAGCACAGATACGCAGTATTTT.

This clonotype was seen at least ten times. V and J are TRBV13 and TRBJ1-1; D remains unclear. V was trimmed by 5 bases and J by 8 bases, leaving 18 bases between them. Germline values: CDR1 PRHDT, CDR2 FYEKMQ (reference sequence). The CDR3 covers 14 residues. The CDR3 is CASSLVTRLGEAFF. The CDR3 DNA reads TGTGCCAGCAGCCTCGTTACTAGACTGGGAGAAGCTTTCTTT.

This sequence joins TRBV28 and TRBJ2-5, with 10 positions matching TRBD1. The CDR3 consists of 12 residues. Trimming at V came to 3 bases and at J to 13 bases, leaving 5 bases not matched to a gene. Germline V gives CDR1 MDHEN, CDR2 SYDVKM. In DNA, the CDR3 is TGTGCCAGCAGTTTGAGGACAGGGGGACCGTACTTC. Its translation is CASSLRTGGPYF.

This clonotype was picked up a small number of times. The V and J genes are TRBV12-5 and TRBJ2-2, with TRBD2 matching over 13 bases. The germline V gene encodes CDR1 LGHNT and CDR2 FRNRAP. The CDR3 extends over 18 amino acids. V lost 2 bases and J lost 6; bases outside the gene matches: 9. Here the CDR3 DNA reads TGTGCTAGTGGTTTGAGTTGGACTAGCGGGAGTTTCGCCGGGGAGCTGTTTTTT. Protein: CASGLSWTSGSFAGELFF.

The genes are TRBV16 and TRBJ2-5, with D hard to call. Per the germline V gene, CDR1 is KGHSY and CDR2 is FQNENV. V lost 2 bases and J lost 6, with 7 bases in between. The CDR3 sequence is 12 residues long. CDR3 in DNA: TGTGCCAGCAGCCAAAACCTCAAGACCCAGTACTTC. It is translated as CASSQNLKTQYF.

This clonotype was seen many times. V is TRBV7-2 and J is TRBJ2-2, with 11 bases aligning to TRBD2. This CDR3 is built from 16 residues. Trimming took 3 bases from V and 5 from J; bases not matched to a gene: 5. In germline, CDR1 is SGHTA, CDR2 FQGNSA. The DNA of the CDR3 is TGTGCCAGCAGCTTTCTAGCGGGAGGTGGTACCGGGGAGCTGTTTTTT. Its protein product is CASSFLAGGGTGELFF.

This clonotype was seen at least ten times. The chain links TRBV20-1 to TRBJ2-5; a possible D gene is TRBD2 (5 bases). The CDR3 has 13 residues. V was trimmed by 4 bases and J by 5 bases, leaving 14 bases between them. Germline CDR1 DFQATT, CDR2 SNEGSKA (reference sequence). CDR3 sequence (DNA): TGCAGTGCTAATAAAGCGGAGGTGGAGACCCAGTACTTC. Its protein is CSANKAEVETQYF.

This clonotype came up a few times. V gene TRBV20-1 combines with J gene TRBJ2-2, with D hard to call. The germline gives CDR1 DFQATT, CDR2 SNEGSKA (reference sequence). The CDR3 consists of 13 residues. Trimming removed 5 bases from V and 6 bases from J, with 13 bases in between. CDR3 protein: CSARPTSAGELFF. The CDR3 DNA reads as TGCAGTGCTCGTCCAACCTCCGCCGGGGAGCTGTTTTTT.

The CDR3 DNA sequence: TGCGCCAGCAGCTTGCCACTAGCGGGAGGGTCGGGCGAGCAGTTCTTC. This gives the protein CASSLPLAGGSGEQFF. The chain recombines TRBV5-1 with TRBJ2-1, with 13 bases identical to TRBD2. This CDR3 spans 16 amino acids. Germline lookup yields CDR1 SGHRS and CDR2 YFSETQ. The V segment lost 1 base and the J segment 10 bases; nucleotides outside the gene matches: 8.

This clonotype was seen many times. The chain is built from TRBV2 and TRBJ2-5; D is unclear. Germline lookup yields CDR1 SNHLY and CDR2 FYNNEI. CDR3 length: 15 residues. The V end lost 0 bases, the J end lost 5 bases, and 13 bases lay between the germline ends. CDR3 in DNA: TGTGCCAGCAGTGAAGCGCTCTCACTCGGTGAGACCCAGTACTTC. Protein: CASSEALSLGETQYF.

At least ten counts were recorded for this clonotype. The J gene is TRBJ1-2, the V gene TRBV28, with TRBD1 identical over 11 bases. The CDR3 runs to 17 residues. The germline gives CDR1 MDHEN, CDR2 SYDVKM. The V segment lost 5 bases and the J segment 6 bases; nucleotides outside the gene matches: 14. The CDR3 DNA follows: TGTGCCAGCAGTATTCCCGGGACAGGGGGAATAGGGGATGGCTACACCTTC. It specifies CASSIPGTGGIGDGYTF.

The table lists this clonotype with many counts. CDR3 nucleotide sequence: TGTGCCAGCAGCCGATTAGCGGGAGACGAGCAGTACTTC. Its translation is CASSRLAGDEQYF. The chain employs TRBV12-3 or TRBV12-4 and TRBJ2-7; 9 nucleotides align to TRBD2. The CDR3 covers 13 residues. Germline trimming cut 6 bases from V and 5 bases from J; bases unmatched to any gene: 5.

This sequence joins TRBV3-1 and TRBJ1-2, with D maybe TRBD1 (5 bases). The CDR3 totals 15 residues. Germline values: CDR1 LGHDT, CDR2 YNNKEL (reference sequence). The V and J ends lost 4 bases and 4 bases respectively, with 16 bases between them. CDR3 sequence (DNA): TGTGCCAGCAGCCCACCCCGCGGGGGTGGCTATGGCTACACCTTC. Its protein is CASSPPRGGGYGYTF.

This clonotype was observed a few times. The rearrangement uses TRBV20-1 and TRBJ1-6, with TRBD1 matching 10 bases. With V trimmed by 6 bases and J by 6 bases, 8 bases remained unmatched. CDR3 size: 15 residues. Germline CDR1 DFQATT, CDR2 SNEGSKA (reference sequence). DNA for the CDR3: TGCAGTGCACGGGACAGGGGAAATCTTAATTCACCCCTCCACTTT. As protein: CSARDRGNLNSPLHF.

This clonotype turned up a few times. The chain employs TRBV19 and TRBJ2-1; TRBD2 matches at 7 bases. With V trimmed by 5 bases and J by 0 bases, 4 bases remained unmatched. CDR1 LNHDA and CDR2 SQIVND come from the germline V gene (reference sequence). The CDR3 loop spans 15 amino acids. The CDR3 spells CASSSWEGSYNEQFF. The CDR3 nucleotides are TGTGCCAGTAGTTCGTGGGAGGGCTCCTACAATGAGCAGTTCTTC.

In its sample, this clonotype was seen many times. The V and J genes are TRBV20-1 and TRBJ2-3; D uncertain. Trimming took off 2 bases at V and 0 bases at J, with 0 bases between the two ends. The CDR3 spans 11 residues. Germline V CDR1 and CDR2: DFQATT, SNEGSKA (reference sequence). CDR3 nucleotides: TGCAGTGCTAGAAGCACAGATACGCAGTATTTT. Translation gives CSARSTDTQYF.

At least ten counts were recorded for this clonotype. The V call is TRBV12-3 or TRBV12-4, the J call TRBJ2-7, with D possibly TRBD1 on 6 matching bases. The CDR3 length is 14 residues. V dropped 4 bases and J dropped 0 bases, with 10 bases sitting between them. The CDR3 here is CASSYQGSSYEQYF. CDR3 nucleotide sequence: TGTGCCAGCAGTTACCAGGGGAGCTCCTACGAGCAGTACTTC.

The table lists this clonotype with many counts. The chain is built from TRBV7-3 and TRBJ2-1; TRBD1 is a possible D gene (6 bases). Germline assignment: CDR1 SGHTA and CDR2 FQGTGA. V lost 1 base, J lost 5 bases, and 6 bases lay in between. The CDR3 totals 13 residues. The CDR3 DNA reads as TGTGCCAGCAGCTTAAACAGGGACAATGAGCAGTTCTTC. Translating gives CASSLNRDNEQFF.

This clonotype was detected many times. This chain uses TRBV12-3 or TRBV12-4 with TRBJ2-4; tentative D call: TRBD1 (6 bases). V lost 10 bases to trimming and J lost 7 bases, with 14 bases between them. The CDR3 consists of 12 residues. The CDR3, as DNA: TGTGCCACCATGTACAGGGACAACATTCAGTACTTC. Translating it yields CATMYRDNIQYF.